What follows is one T cell receptor (beta chain) and its context. This CDR3 spans 15 amino acids. After removal of 3 bases from V and 6 bases from J, the junction contained 6 bases not matched to a gene. Germline CDR1 is ENHRY and CDR2 is SYGVKD. The record originates from a study of blood T cell repertoires in COVID-19. Methods used by the authors: For nucleated cells, counts were estimated from reference gene primer amplification. Libraries were prepared by immunoSEQ multiplex PCR; TCRdb keeps only in-frame clonotypes and omits some of them. Clone size and V and J calls were adopted from that table, with D and trimming inferred from the DNA. The sample yields about 210,000 clones, approximately 80% seen once. Enrolment of Seattle patients took place during active infection, and they were followed longitudinally.

The source is a woman older than 75 with COVID-19, enrolled during active disease. The chain is built from TRBV10-3 and TRBJ2-1; the match to TRBD2 covers 9 bases. Specimen: peripheral blood. As DNA, the CDR3 is TGTGCCATCAGTGAAAAGCGGGGGGCCCTCAATGAGCAGTTCTTC. This sequence encodes CAISEKRGALNEQFF.